One and the same sample provided the 24 T cell receptor beta chains below, sequenced in a study of blood T cell repertoires in COVID-19. Only in-frame clones appear in the TCRdb table, and some are missing; sequencing was by immunoSEQ multiplex PCR. The profile covers about 280,000 clones, with roughly 80% appearing a single time and roughly 4.7% taken by the ten largest. The specimen sequenced was PBMCs or T cells enriched from blood (not recorded which). These receptors all stem from a man in his forties who had been exposed to COVID-19.

The V and J genes are TRBV11-2 and TRBJ1-6, with 7 bases aligning to TRBD1. This CDR3 is 15 amino acids long. V trimming: 4 bases; J trimming: 7 bases; junction bases outside the gene matches: 7. The germline V gene encodes CDR1 SGHAT and CDR2 FQNNGV. CDR3 in amino acids: CASSSGQVSNSPLHF. The CDR3 region has the DNA TGTGCCAGCAGCTCCGGACAGGTGTCGAATTCACCCCTCCACTTT.

The chain uses TRBV30 and TRBJ2-7; 7 bases align to TRBD1. Germline CDR1 is GTSNPN and CDR2 is SVGIG (reference sequence). There are 13 residues in the CDR3. V dropped 4 bases and J dropped 1; count of bases not matched to a gene: 4. The CDR3 nucleotides are TGTGCCTGGAATACACAGGGGTCCTACGAGCAGTACTTC. Translation gives CAWNTQGSYEQYF.

In this sample, this clone turned up a few times. This rearrangement joins TRBV6-5 to TRBJ2-5; the match to TRBD1 covers 7 bases. CDR3 length equals 15 residues. The ends lost 5 bases at V and 0 bases at J; junction bases unmatched: 6. Germline CDR1 is MNHEY and CDR2 is SVGAGI. CDR3 residues: CASSIQGTDQETQYF. DNA for the CDR3: TGTGCCAGCAGTATACAGGGGACGGACCAAGAGACCCAGTACTTC.

The chain links TRBV6-5 to TRBJ1-5; D may be TRBD1 (5 bases). V shed 2 bases and J shed 6 bases, with 8 bases lying between them. CDR3 length: 13 residues. The germline V gene has CDR1 MNHEY and CDR2 SVGAGI. The CDR3 here is CASSYGGTQPQHF. CDR3 sequence (DNA): TGTGCCAGCAGTTACGGGGGGACTCAGCCCCAGCATTTT.

This clone was counted only a few times. The chain is built from TRBV5-1 and TRBJ2-5; tentative D call: TRBD2 (6 bases). This CDR3 is built from 13 residues. Trimming stripped 9 bases from V and 2 bases from J, with 14 bases between. Germline V gene lookup returns CDR1 SGHRS and CDR2 YFSETQ. The CDR3: CATRRDPQETQYF. The CDR3 region has the DNA TGCGCCACCAGGAGGGATCCACAAGAGACCCAGTACTTC.

This clone was observed once. The chain couples TRBV5-1 to TRBJ1-2; D unclear. The germline V gene has CDR1 SGHRS and CDR2 YFSETQ. CDR3 length: 13 amino acids. V lost 0 bases and J lost 6, with 9 bases in between. CDR3 amino acids: CASSLGQQDGYTF. The CDR3 DNA sequence: TGCGCCAGCAGCTTGGGCCAACAAGATGGCTACACCTTC.

As to this clone: Just one base apart from a much larger clone, this may be a read error. This chain connects TRBV25-1 to TRBJ1-6, with TRBD1 identical over 9 bases. Germline assignment: CDR1 MGHDK and CDR2 SYGVNS. J lost 9 bases, V lost 6 bases, and 6 bases had no gene match. The CDR3 length is 14 residues. CDR3 in DNA: TGTGCCAGCAGCTTACAGGGGGCGCGTTCACCCCTCCACTTT. This encodes CASSLQGARSPLHF.

The chain uses TRBV6-5 and TRBJ2-7; the D gene is possibly TRBD2 (6 bases). CDR1 and CDR2 from the germline V gene are MNHEY and SVGAGI. V was clipped by 6 bases and J by 6 bases, with 15 bases between them. The CDR3 consists of 13 residues. In DNA, the CDR3 is TGTGCCAGCAGAGATACAGGAGGGTCCGAGCAGTACTTC. Protein: CASRDTGGSEQYF.

J is TRBJ2-4 and V is TRBV30; no clear D gene. The CDR3 extends over 11 amino acids. V dropped 5 bases and J dropped 0 bases, with 2 bases sitting between them. Germline CDR1 reads GTSNPN; CDR2 reads SVGIG (reference sequence). The CDR3 sequence: CAWLAKNIQYF. The CDR3 DNA sequence: TGTGCCTGGCTAGCCAAAAACATTCAGTACTTC.

V usage is TRBV18 and J usage is TRBJ1-5; 8 bases match TRBD1. V trimming: 4 bases; J trimming: 7 bases; junction bases outside the gene matches: 9. CDR3 size: 15 residues. Germline V gives CDR1 KGHSH, CDR2 LQKENI. CDR3 protein: CASSRTGRGEQPQHF. The CDR3 nucleotides read TGTGCCAGCTCACGGACAGGGAGAGGAGAACAGCCCCAGCATTTT.

The chain is built from TRBV14 and TRBJ1-1; D gene uncertain. This CDR3 has 13 residues. V lost 0 bases to trimming and J lost 2 bases, with 4 bases between them. The germline CDR1 and CDR2 sequences are SGHDN and FVKESK. Here the CDR3 reads CASSQELNTEAFF. DNA of the CDR3: TGTGCCAGCAGCCAAGAATTAAACACTGAAGCTTTCTTT.

In its sample, this clone was seen a few times. This sequence joins TRBV4-2 and TRBJ1-5, with 8 nucleotides matching TRBD1. J gave up 5 bases and V 1 base, and 7 bases lay outside the gene matches. This CDR3 comprises 16 residues. The germline V gene has CDR1 LGHNA and CDR2 YNFKEQ. DNA for the CDR3: TGTGCCAGCAGCCAAGTTGACGGACAGGGCCATCAGCCCCAGCATTTT. Translated, it gives CASSQVDGQGHQPQHF.

V and J are TRBV12-5 and TRBJ1-1, with 7 positions matching TRBD1. This CDR3 contains 11 residues. Trimming cost V 9 bases and J 7 bases; bases outside gene matches: 5. Germline V gene sequence: CDR1 LGHNT, CDR2 FRNRAP. The DNA of the CDR3 is TGTGCTAGGACAGGGCAGAATGAAGCTTTCTTT. The encoded protein is CARTGQNEAFF.

This chain uses TRBV19 with TRBJ1-6; possibly TRBD1 for D (6 bases). The germline V gene has CDR1 LNHDA and CDR2 SQIVND (reference sequence). This CDR3 is 15 amino acids long. Deletions cut 7 bases from V and 0 bases from J, with 10 bases between. CDR3 in amino acids: CASTGQSSYNSPLHF. The CDR3 DNA is TGTGCCAGTACCGGACAGAGCTCCTATAATTCACCCCTCCACTTT.

CDR3 DNA sequence: TGTGCCAGCAGCTTGCCCACCAGGGGGCGCGGCTACACCTTC. Translation: CASSLPTRGRGYTF. V gene TRBV5-4 combines with J gene TRBJ1-2; 8 nucleotides agree with TRBD1. The CDR3 totals 14 residues. CDR1 and CDR2 from the germline V gene are SGHNT and YYREEE (reference sequence). V shed 1 base and J 8 bases; nucleotides not matched to a gene: 7.

This clone was observed a handful of times. The chain joins TRBV2 to TRBJ2-3; 10 bases fit TRBD2. CDR1 and CDR2 from the germline V gene are SNHLY and FYNNEI. CDR3 length: 19 residues. V lost 8 bases, J lost 2 bases, and 19 bases stayed unmatched. The CDR3 is CASPGVGSGRIGDTDTQYF. CDR3 DNA sequence: TGTGCCAGCCCAGGAGTTGGTAGCGGGAGGATTGGGGACACAGATACGCAGTATTTT.

The gene calls are TRBV6-6 and TRBJ2-5, with D unresolved. Germline loops: CDR1 MNHNY, CDR2 SVGAGI (reference sequence). This CDR3 spans 11 amino acids. Trimming took 5 bases from V and 4 from J, leaving 5 bases between them. The CDR3 sequence is CASSILETQYF. CDR3 coding DNA: TGTGCCAGCAGTATATTAGAGACCCAGTACTTC.

The chain uses TRBV5-6 and TRBJ1-1; weak D call: TRBD1 (6 bases). Germline assignment: CDR1 SGHDT and CDR2 YYEEEE. The V end lost 4 bases, the J end lost 10 bases, and 17 bases lay between the germline ends. This CDR3 is 13 amino acids long. In nucleotides, the CDR3 is TGTGCCAGCAGCCCATTGCGTCGACAGGTAGCTTTCTTT. The encoded protein is CASSPLRRQVAFF.

In this sample, this clone turned up a few times. The chain has TRBV5-1 and TRBJ2-1, with 7 bases fitting TRBD2. This CDR3 region has 14 residues. J was trimmed by 2 bases and V by 2 bases; bases with no gene match: 1. Germline V gene data show CDR1 as SGHRS and CDR2 as YFSETQ. In DNA, the CDR3 is TGCGCCAGCAGCTTAAGCGGGACCTACAATGAGCAGTTCTTC. Its protein is CASSLSGTYNEQFF.

This clone was recorded once. This chain joins TRBV19 and TRBJ2-5; TRBD1 might be the D (5 bases). The CDR3 sequence is 12 residues long. Trimming removed 3 bases from V and 7 bases from J, with 9 bases in between. The V gene's germline CDR1 is LNHDA and CDR2 SQIVND (reference sequence). Written as DNA, the CDR3 is TGTGCCAGTAGTATCGGTGGGGCGACCCAGTACTTC. The encoded protein is CASSIGGATQYF.

CDR3 nucleotides: TGTGCCACCAGTGATCCCGGGGTGGGCTACACCTTC. Its translation is CATSDPGVGYTF. The chain recombines TRBV24-1 with TRBJ1-2; D unclear. Deletions cut 3 bases from V and 8 bases from J, with 9 bases between. CDR1 is KGHDR, CDR2 SFDVKD, per germline. The CDR3 spans 12 residues.

The rearrangement uses TRBV19 and TRBJ1-1; D is possibly TRBD1 (5 bases). This CDR3 is built from 13 residues. Trimming removed 7 bases at V and 1 base at J, with 10 bases between. Germline CDR1 and CDR2: LNHDA and SQIVND (reference sequence). The chain's CDR3 is CASKGQSNTEAFF. DNA of the CDR3: TGTGCCAGTAAAGGACAATCGAACACTGAAGCTTTCTTT.

The chain links TRBV5-1 to TRBJ1-4, with D possibly being TRBD1 (6 bases). CDR3 size: 14 residues. In germline, CDR1 is SGHRS, CDR2 YFSETQ. V was pared by 5 bases and J by 1 base, with 9 bases between. In DNA, the CDR3 is TGCGCCAGCAGTTTACAGGGAACTAATGAAAAACTGTTTTTT. Translated, it gives CASSLQGTNEKLFF.

This chain links TRBV3-1 (or the pseudogene TRBV3-2) with TRBJ2-3, with D possibly TRBD2 on 6 matching bases. The CDR3 sequence is 16 residues long. Germline V gene sequence: CDR1 LGHDT, CDR2 YNNKEL (reference sequence). Trimming took off 1 base at V and 2 bases at J, with 13 bases between the two ends. DNA of the CDR3: TGTGCCAGCAGCCAAGGGCGGGGCGGATTCACAGATACGCAGTATTTT. Translation gives CASSQGRGGFTDTQYF.